Below are 21 T cell receptor beta chains sequenced from a single sample in a study of blood T cells in healthy people across ages (dated by TCRdb to the mid-2010s). Library construction relied on 5' RACE. This sample was sequenced with an Illumina HiSeq 2500. A second PCR of 7 to 11 cycles was performed with a sample-barcoded 5' primer and a J-beta primer mix. TCRdb reprocessed the public reads (quality trimming at Q25 with fastp, clone calling with MiXCR) and kept in-frame beta chains. Each CDR3 protein appears once, grouped with its most common genes and DNA. For this sample the table gives 700,000 to 850,000 distinct CDR3 sequences, of which roughly 35% were detected only once. The top ten clonotypes cover approximately 12% of the sample. Input material: blood. These receptors were obtained from a man between 18 and 29 years old in good health.

Ten or more counts support this clonotype. The V and J genes are TRBV10-3 and TRBJ2-7, with D unresolved. The V gene lost 4 bases and the J gene lost 4 bases, with 5 bases spanning the gap. The germline CDR1 and CDR2 sequences are ENHRY and SYGVKD. The CDR3 totals 11 residues. The CDR3 DNA reads TGTGCCATCAGTGGACCTTACGAGCAGTACTTC. Translating gives CAISGPYEQYF.

This clonotype has just a few counts. The chain is built from TRBV19 and TRBJ2-1, with 14 bases lining up with TRBD2. The CDR3 has 16 residues. CDR1 LNHDA and CDR2 SQIVND come from the germline V gene (reference sequence). Trimming at V came to 9 bases and at J to 5 bases, leaving 9 bases not matched to a gene. This chain's CDR3 is CASATSGGGADNEQFF. The CDR3 DNA reads as TGTGCCAGCGCGACTAGCGGGGGGGGCGCTGACAATGAGCAGTTCTTC.

V is TRBV7-9 and J is TRBJ2-2; 8 bases are shared with TRBD1. V trimming: 5 bases; J trimming: 10 bases; junction bases outside the gene matches: 9. This CDR3 has 14 residues. The germline gives CDR1 SEHNR, CDR2 FQNEAQ (reference sequence). The CDR3 DNA sequence: TGTGCCAGCAGCCAAGGACAGGGTCGTTCGGAGCTGTTTTTT. As protein: CASSQGQGRSELFF.

As for this clonotype: A read error is possible here, since a much larger clone lies one base away. The chain couples TRBV12-3 or TRBV12-4 to TRBJ1-2; D remains ambiguous. The CDR3 spans 12 residues. Trimming removed 1 base from V and 10 bases from J, with 10 bases in between. The CDR3 DNA sequence: TGTGCCAGCAGTTTAGTGCCCCCCCCCTACACCTTC. Translated, it gives CASSLVPPPYTF.

This clonotype was seen at least ten times. The chain joins TRBV4-2 to TRBJ2-3; D tentatively fits TRBD1 or TRBD2 (5 bases each). Trimming removed 0 bases at V and 6 bases at J, with 19 bases between. In germline, CDR1 is LGHNA, CDR2 YNFKEQ. The CDR3 has 17 amino acids. CDR3 coding DNA: TGTGCCAGCAGCCAAGATGGGGTAGGGACCCGGAGGGATACGCAGTATTTT. It encodes CASSQDGVGTRRDTQYF.

This clonotype occurred a few times. The chain combines TRBV20-1 with TRBJ2-7; 9 bases fit TRBD1. From germline, CDR1 is DFQATT and CDR2 SNEGSKA (reference sequence). The CDR3 spans 12 residues. V trimming: 5 bases; J trimming: 7 bases; junction bases outside the gene matches: 6. DNA for the CDR3: TGCAGTGCTGGGACAGGGAGCAATGAGCAGTACTTC. Amino acids: CSAGTGSNEQYF.

The chain joins TRBV7-8 to TRBJ2-2, with D perhaps matching TRBD1 or TRBD2 (5 bases each). Trimming pared 2 bases from V and 5 bases from J, leaving 24 bases between. Germline lookup yields CDR1 SGHVS and CDR2 FQNEAQ. CDR3 length equals 19 residues. The CDR3 region is CASSLSQRGRRLQTGELFF. The CDR3 DNA sequence: TGTGCCAGCAGCTTATCCCAGAGGGGCCGGAGGCTCCAAACCGGGGAGCTGTTTTTT.

The V and J genes are TRBV5-4 and TRBJ2-7; the D gene is possibly TRBD2 (6 bases). Germline loops: CDR1 SGHNT, CDR2 YYREEE (reference sequence). The CDR3 is 14 amino acids. V was pared by 6 bases and J by 2 bases, with 15 bases between. The CDR3 protein is CASTQGLSTYEQYF. The DNA of the CDR3 is TGTGCCAGCACCCAGGGACTGAGTACCTACGAGCAGTACTTC.

In regard to this clonotype: One base away lies a much larger clone, so this may be a sequencing read error. The chain links TRBV20-1 to TRBJ2-7; 8 nucleotides align to TRBD2. The CDR3 has 16 residues. Per the germline V gene, CDR1 is DFQATT and CDR2 is SNEGSKA (reference sequence). V lost 3 bases and J lost 7; bases outside the gene matches: 17. CDR3 protein: CSARAPAGGTYNEQYF. DNA for the CDR3: TGCAGTGCTAGGGCCCCTGCGGGGGGTACCTACAATGAGCAGTACTTC.

This chain links TRBV12-3 or TRBV12-4 with TRBJ1-1, with TRBD1 identical over 8 bases. With V trimmed by 7 bases and J by 2 bases, 18 bases remained unmatched. This CDR3 has 18 residues. The CDR3 sequence is CASMGGGARGRVNTEAFF. The DNA of the CDR3 is TGTGCCAGCATGGGGGGAGGTGCCAGGGGGCGCGTAAACACTGAAGCTTTCTTT.

This clonotype was found a few times. The chain has TRBV2 and TRBJ2-5, with 7 bases that match TRBD2. The germline V gene has CDR1 SNHLY and CDR2 FYNNEI. The CDR3 is 15 amino acids. The V and J ends lost 2 bases and 1 base, in that order; junction bases with no gene match: 4. The CDR3 region is CASSEPTSIQETQYF. DNA for the CDR3: TGTGCCAGCAGTGAACCGACTAGCATCCAAGAGACCCAGTACTTC.

This clonotype was seen a handful of times. The chain uses TRBV5-6 and TRBJ2-5; 7 nucleotides line up with TRBD2. The CDR3 has 14 residues. In germline, CDR1 is SGHDT, CDR2 YYEEEE. The V segment lost 7 bases and the J segment 3 bases; nucleotides outside the gene matches: 9. The CDR3, as DNA: TGTGCCAGCGGAACCGGGACTACGAAAGAGACCCAGTACTTC. Its protein is CASGTGTTKETQYF.

This clonotype has at least ten counts. V gene TRBV5-6 combines with J gene TRBJ1-5; 7 nucleotides agree with TRBD1. V shed 3 bases and J 2 bases; nucleotides not matched to a gene: 5. The CDR3 extends over 15 amino acids. CDR1 is SGHDT and CDR2 is YYEEEE in the germline V gene. CDR3 in amino acids: CASSSQGHGNQPQHF. For the CDR3, the DNA is TGTGCCAGCAGCTCACAGGGGCATGGCAATCAGCCCCAGCATTTT.

This clonotype has just a few counts. The chain has TRBV10-3 and TRBJ1-2, with TRBD1 matching 7 bases. The V gene's germline CDR1 is ENHRY and CDR2 SYGVKD. The junction had 6 bases not matched to a gene; V was cut back by 4 bases and J by 7 bases. The CDR3 has 13 amino acids. The CDR3 region has the DNA TGTGCCATCAGTGGGGAGGGGGCGGCTGGCTACACCTTC. This sequence encodes CAISGEGAAGYTF.

DNA for the CDR3: TGTGCCAGCAGCTTCAGCCCGACAGGGGCCTACAATGAGCAGTACTTC. This translates into CASSFSPTGAYNEQYF. V usage is TRBV5-6 and J usage is TRBJ2-1; TRBD1 aligns across 8 bases. The J call is uncertain, as TRBJ2-7 better fits the DNA end. Germline CDR1 SGHDT, CDR2 YYEEEE. The CDR3 spans 16 residues.

The gene calls are TRBV5-6 and TRBJ1-1; a possible D gene is TRBD1 (5 bases). This CDR3 is 16 amino acids long. The V gene lost 0 bases and the J gene lost 3 bases, with 15 bases spanning the gap. Germline CDR1 SGHDT, CDR2 YYEEEE. The CDR3 spells CASSLVGDGGDTEAFF. CDR3 coding DNA: TGTGCCAGCAGCTTGGTGGGGGATGGTGGGGACACTGAAGCTTTCTTT.

This clonotype has only a few counts. This rearrangement joins TRBV6-1 to TRBJ1-6, with 7 bases that match TRBD1. V lost 4 bases and J lost 6; bases outside the gene matches: 6. Looked up from germline, CDR1 is MNHNS and CDR2 is SASEGT. The CDR3 sequence is 15 residues long. This CDR3 reads CASSGRTGRNSPLHF. CDR3 nucleotide sequence: TGTGCCAGCAGTGGCCGGACAGGCCGTAATTCACCCCTCCACTTT.

This clonotype has more than one count but fewer than ten. V is TRBV2 and J is TRBJ2-1; 9 bases match TRBD2. The CDR3 extends over 13 amino acids. V shed 6 bases and J 9 bases; nucleotides not matched to a gene: 6. CDR1 is SNHLY and CDR2 is FYNNEI in the germline V gene. The CDR3 region has the DNA TGTGCCAGCAGCTCGCGGGGGGGCCGTGAGCAGTTCTTC. Its translation is CASSSRGGREQFF.

The chain has TRBV20-1 and TRBJ2-5; the D gene is possibly TRBD2 (6 bases). CDR1 and CDR2 from the germline V gene are DFQATT and SNEGSKA (reference sequence). V was pared by 6 bases and J by 3 bases, with 20 bases between. The CDR3 is 15 amino acids. CDR3 bases: TGCAGTGCCCTAGATTTGGGACTCTCAAAAGAGACCCAGTACTTC. This encodes CSALDLGLSKETQYF.

The chain recombines TRBV11-2 with TRBJ2-3, with unresolved D. The CDR3 has 14 residues. Germline V lookup: CDR1 SGHAT, CDR2 FQNNGV. Trimming removed 5 bases at V and 2 bases at J, with 11 bases between. The CDR3: CASSTGPLTDTQYF. The DNA of the CDR3 is TGTGCCAGCAGCACGGGCCCACTCACAGATACGCAGTATTTT.

This chain connects TRBV5-1 to TRBJ1-1; possible D gene TRBD1, 5 bases. The length of the CDR3 is 14 residues. CDR1 and CDR2 from the germline V gene are SGHRS and YFSETQ. The ends were cut back, 4 bases at V and 0 bases at J, with 10 bases in the middle. CDR3 sequence: CASSGDRLNTEAFF. The CDR3 nucleotides are TGCGCCAGCAGCGGAGACAGACTGAACACTGAAGCTTTCTTT. The full variable domain, with the rest looked up from reference TRBV5-1 and TRBJ1-1, is KAGVTQTPRYLIKTRGQQVTLSCSPISGHRSVSWYQQTPGQGLQFLFEYFSETQRNKGNFPGRFSGRQFSNSRSEMNVSTLELGDSALYLCASSGDRLNTEAFFGQGTRLTVV.